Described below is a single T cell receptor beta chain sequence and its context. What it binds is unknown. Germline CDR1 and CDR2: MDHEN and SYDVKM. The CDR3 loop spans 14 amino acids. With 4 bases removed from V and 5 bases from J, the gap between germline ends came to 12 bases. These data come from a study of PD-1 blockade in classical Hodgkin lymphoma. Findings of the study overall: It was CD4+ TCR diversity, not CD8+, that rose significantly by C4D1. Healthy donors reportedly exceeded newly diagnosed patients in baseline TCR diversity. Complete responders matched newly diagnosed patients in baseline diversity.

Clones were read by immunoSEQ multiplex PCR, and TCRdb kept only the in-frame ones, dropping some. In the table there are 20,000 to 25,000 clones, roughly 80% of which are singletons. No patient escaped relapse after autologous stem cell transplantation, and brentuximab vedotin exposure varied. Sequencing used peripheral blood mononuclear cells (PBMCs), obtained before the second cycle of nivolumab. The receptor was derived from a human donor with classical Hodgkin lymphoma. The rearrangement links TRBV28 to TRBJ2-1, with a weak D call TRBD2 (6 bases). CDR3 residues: CASSSWTKNNEQFF. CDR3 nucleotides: TGTGCCAGCAGTTCCTGGACTAAGAACAATGAGCAGTTCTTC. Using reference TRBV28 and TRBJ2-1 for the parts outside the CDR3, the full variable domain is DVKVTQSSRYLVKRTGEKVFLECVQDMDHENMFWYRQDPGLGLRLIYFSYDVKMKEKGDIPEGYSVSREKKERFSLILESASTNQTSMYLCASSSWTKNNEQFFGPGTRLTVL.